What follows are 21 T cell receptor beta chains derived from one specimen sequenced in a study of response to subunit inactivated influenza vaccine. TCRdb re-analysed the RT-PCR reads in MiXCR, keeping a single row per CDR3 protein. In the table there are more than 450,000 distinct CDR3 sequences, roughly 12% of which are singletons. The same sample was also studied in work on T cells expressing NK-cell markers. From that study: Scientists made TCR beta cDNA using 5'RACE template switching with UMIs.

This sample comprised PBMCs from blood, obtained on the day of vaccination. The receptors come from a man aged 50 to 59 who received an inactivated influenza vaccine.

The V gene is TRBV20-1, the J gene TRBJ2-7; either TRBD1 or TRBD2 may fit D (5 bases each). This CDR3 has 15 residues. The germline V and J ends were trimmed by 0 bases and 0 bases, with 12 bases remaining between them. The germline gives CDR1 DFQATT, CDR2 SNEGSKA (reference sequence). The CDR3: CSARDGPGSSYEQYF. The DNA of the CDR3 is TGCAGTGCTAGAGATGGGCCAGGGAGCTCCTACGAGCAGTACTTC.

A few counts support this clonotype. Here the CDR3 reads CATSDPTGESLPGYTF. The CDR3 DNA is TGTGCCACCAGTGACCCAACCGGCGAAAGCCTTCCAGGCTACACCTTC. The chain links TRBV24-1 to TRBJ1-2; unclear D gene. V was shortened by 4 bases and J by 8 bases, with 22 bases between the two germline ends. Germline assignment: CDR1 KGHDR and CDR2 SFDVKD. CDR3 size: 16 residues.

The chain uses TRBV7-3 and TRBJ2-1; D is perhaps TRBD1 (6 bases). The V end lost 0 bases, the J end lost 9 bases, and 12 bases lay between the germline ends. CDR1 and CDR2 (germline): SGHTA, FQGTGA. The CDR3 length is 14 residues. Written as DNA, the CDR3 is TGTGCCAGCAGCTTAACCAGGGGAGACAGTGAGCAGTTCTTC. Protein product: CASSLTRGDSEQFF.

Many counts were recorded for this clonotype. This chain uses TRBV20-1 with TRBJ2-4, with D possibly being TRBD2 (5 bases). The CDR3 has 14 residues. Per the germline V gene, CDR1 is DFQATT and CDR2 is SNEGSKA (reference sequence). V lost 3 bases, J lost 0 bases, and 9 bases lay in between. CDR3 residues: CSARHGLAKNIQYF. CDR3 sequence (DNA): TGCAGTGCTAGGCACGGACTAGCCAAAAACATTCAGTACTTC.

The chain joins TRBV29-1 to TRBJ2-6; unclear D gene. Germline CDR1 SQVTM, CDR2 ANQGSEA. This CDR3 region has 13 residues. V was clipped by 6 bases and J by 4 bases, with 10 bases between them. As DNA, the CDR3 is TGCAGCGTGCGCCTGGCCGGGGCCAACGTCCTGACTTTC. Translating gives CSVRLAGANVLTF.

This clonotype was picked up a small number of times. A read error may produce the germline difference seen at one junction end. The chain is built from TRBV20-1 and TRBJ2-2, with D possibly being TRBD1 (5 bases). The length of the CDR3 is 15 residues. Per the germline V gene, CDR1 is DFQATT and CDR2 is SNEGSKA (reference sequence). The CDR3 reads CSARAETANTGELFF. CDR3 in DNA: TGCAGTGCCAGAGCCGAGACAGCGAACACCGGGGAGCTGTTTTTT.

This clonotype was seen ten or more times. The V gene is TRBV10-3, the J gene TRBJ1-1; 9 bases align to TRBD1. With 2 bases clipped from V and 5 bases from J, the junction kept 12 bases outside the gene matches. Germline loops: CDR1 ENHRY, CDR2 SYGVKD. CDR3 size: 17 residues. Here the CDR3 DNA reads TGTGCCATCAGTGAGCATGGGCCGGGACAGGGAGGGACTGAAGCTTTCTTT. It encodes CAISEHGPGQGGTEAFF.

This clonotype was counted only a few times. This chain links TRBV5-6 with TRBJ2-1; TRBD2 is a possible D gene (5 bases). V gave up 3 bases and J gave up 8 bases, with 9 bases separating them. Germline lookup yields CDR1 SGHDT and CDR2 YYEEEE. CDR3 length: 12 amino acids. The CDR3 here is CASSSAEHEQFF. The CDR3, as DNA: TGTGCCAGCAGCTCAGCGGAGCATGAGCAGTTCTTC.

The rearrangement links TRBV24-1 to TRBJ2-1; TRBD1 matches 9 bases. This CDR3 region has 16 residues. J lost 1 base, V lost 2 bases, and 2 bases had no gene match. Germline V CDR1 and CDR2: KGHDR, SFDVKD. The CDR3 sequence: CATSDSDRGSYNEQFF. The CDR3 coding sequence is TGTGCCACCAGTGATTCGGACAGGGGTTCCTACAATGAGCAGTTCTTC.

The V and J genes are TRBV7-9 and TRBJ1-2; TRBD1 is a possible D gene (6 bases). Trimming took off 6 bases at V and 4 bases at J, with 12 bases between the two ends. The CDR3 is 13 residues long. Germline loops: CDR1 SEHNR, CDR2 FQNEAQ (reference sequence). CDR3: CASSRRQVYGYTF. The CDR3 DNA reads TGTGCCAGCAGTCGGAGACAGGTCTATGGCTACACCTTC.

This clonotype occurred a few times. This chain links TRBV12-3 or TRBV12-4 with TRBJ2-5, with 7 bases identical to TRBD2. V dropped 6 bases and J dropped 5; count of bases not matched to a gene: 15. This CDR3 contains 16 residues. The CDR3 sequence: CASRVTATSRRETQYF. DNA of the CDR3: TGTGCCAGCAGGGTCACCGCGACTAGCCGACGGGAGACCCAGTACTTC.

The DNA for the CDR3 is TGCAGTGCCGAGAGGGACAGGGGGCGGAGTGGCTACACCTTC. It specifies CSAERDRGRSGYTF. The rearrangement joins TRBV20-1 to TRBJ1-2; 12 bases match TRBD1. Germline V gene lookup returns CDR1 DFQATT and CDR2 SNEGSKA (reference sequence). The length of the CDR3 is 14 residues. Trimming removed 6 bases from V and 7 bases from J; junction bases left unmatched: 9.

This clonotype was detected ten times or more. CDR3 in DNA: TGCGCCAGCAGCTTGGAACTGGGGGAAGAGACCCAGTACTTC. Protein product: CASSLELGEETQYF. V gene TRBV5-1 combines with J gene TRBJ2-5; the D call may be TRBD1 or TRBD2 (5 bases each). The length of the CDR3 is 14 residues. Germline CDR1 SGHRS, CDR2 YFSETQ. Trimming stripped 0 bases from V and 3 bases from J, with 9 bases between.

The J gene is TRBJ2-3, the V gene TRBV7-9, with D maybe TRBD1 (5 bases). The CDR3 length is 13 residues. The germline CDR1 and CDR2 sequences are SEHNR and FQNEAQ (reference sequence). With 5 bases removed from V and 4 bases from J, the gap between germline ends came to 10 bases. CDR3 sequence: CASSNLGADTQYF. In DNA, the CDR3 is TGTGCCAGCAGCAATCTAGGGGCAGATACGCAGTATTTT.

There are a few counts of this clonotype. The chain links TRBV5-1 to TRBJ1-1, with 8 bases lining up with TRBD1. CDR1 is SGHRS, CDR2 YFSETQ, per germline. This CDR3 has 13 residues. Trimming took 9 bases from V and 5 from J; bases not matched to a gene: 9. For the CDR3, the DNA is TGCGCCAACCCGGACAGGGTCGGAACTGAAGCTTTCTTT. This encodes CANPDRVGTEAFF.

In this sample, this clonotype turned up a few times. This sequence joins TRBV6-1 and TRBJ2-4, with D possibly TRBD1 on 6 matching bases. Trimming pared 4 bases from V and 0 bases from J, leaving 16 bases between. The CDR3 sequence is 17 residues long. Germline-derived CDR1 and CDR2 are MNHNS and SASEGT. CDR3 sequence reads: CASSGGASDRAKNIQYF. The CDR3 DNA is TGTGCCAGCAGTGGAGGTGCTTCGGACAGAGCCAAAAACATTCAGTACTTC.

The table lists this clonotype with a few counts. Here the CDR3 DNA reads TGTGCCACCAGCAGAGGCGGTTCAGGGGACACAGATACGCAGTATTTT. Encoded protein: CATSRGGSGDTDTQYF. This rearrangement joins TRBV15 to TRBJ2-3, with TRBD1 as a possible D gene (6 bases). CDR1 and CDR2 from the germline V gene are LNHNV and YYDKDF (reference sequence). With 1 base removed from V and 2 bases from J, the gap between germline ends came to 13 bases. This CDR3 comprises 16 residues.

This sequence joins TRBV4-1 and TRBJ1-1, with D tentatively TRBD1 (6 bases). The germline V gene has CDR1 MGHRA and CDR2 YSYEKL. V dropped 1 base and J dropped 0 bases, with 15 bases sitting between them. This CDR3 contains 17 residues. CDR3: CASSQGVVGGMNTEAFF. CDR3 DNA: TGCGCCAGCAGCCAAGGGGTAGTAGGGGGAATGAACACTGAAGCTTTCTTT.

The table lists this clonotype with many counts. The CDR3 sequence: CASIPGGYQPQHF. For the CDR3, the DNA is TGTGCCAGCATCCCCGGGGGGTATCAGCCCCAGCATTTT. This chain links TRBV28 with TRBJ1-5; maybe TRBD1 (5 bases). CDR1 is MDHEN and CDR2 is SYDVKM in the germline V gene. Trimming cost V 7 bases and J 5 bases, with 12 bases left between them. There are 13 residues in the CDR3.

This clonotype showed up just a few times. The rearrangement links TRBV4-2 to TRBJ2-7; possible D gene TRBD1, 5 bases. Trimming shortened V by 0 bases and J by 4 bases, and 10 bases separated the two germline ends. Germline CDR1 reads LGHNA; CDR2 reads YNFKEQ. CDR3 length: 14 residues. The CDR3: CASSQDRVDYEQYF. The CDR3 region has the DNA TGTGCCAGCAGCCAAGACAGGGTTGATTACGAGCAGTACTTC.

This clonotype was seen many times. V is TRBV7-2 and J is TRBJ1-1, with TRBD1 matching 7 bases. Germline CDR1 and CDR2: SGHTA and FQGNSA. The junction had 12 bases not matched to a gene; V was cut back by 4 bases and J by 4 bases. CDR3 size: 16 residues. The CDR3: CASSSEGGVGGTEAFF. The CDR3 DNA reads TGTGCCAGCAGCTCAGAAGGGGGCGTTGGGGGCACTGAAGCTTTCTTT.